The 27 T cell receptor beta chains below were found in one sample sequenced in a study of CD8 T cells in ankylosing spondylitis. TCRdb called the 5' RACE reads again in MiXCR, with one record for every CDR3 protein. The sample carries roughly 120,000 distinct CDR3 sequences, over 6% recorded once. The specimen sequenced was blood, either unsorted or a sorted T cell fraction (not recorded which). All receptors derive from a male donor with ankylosing spondylitis or in good health (not recorded which).

This sequence joins TRBV5-1 and TRBJ2-7, with a possible D match to TRBD2 (6 bases). Germline CDR1 is SGHRS and CDR2 is YFSETQ. V gave up 4 bases and J gave up 6 bases, with 23 bases separating them. This CDR3 is 16 amino acids long. CDR3 DNA: TGCGCCAGCAGCCAAACCCCGACTAGAAGTGGTATCGAGCAGTACTTC. Protein sequence: CASSQTPTRSGIEQYF.

This clonotype occurred many times. This chain joins TRBV15 and TRBJ2-3, with TRBD1 as a possible D gene (6 bases). Per the germline V gene, CDR1 is LNHNV and CDR2 is YYDKDF (reference sequence). This CDR3 has 17 amino acids. Trimming cost V 0 bases and J 0 bases, with 13 bases left between them. The CDR3: CATSRDPGQGSTDTQYF. The CDR3 DNA follows: TGTGCCACCAGCAGAGATCCCGGCCAGGGGAGCACAGATACGCAGTATTTT.

The chain uses TRBV10-2 and TRBJ2-7; D not resolved. The CDR3 length is 13 residues. V gave up 10 bases and J gave up 0 bases, with 13 bases separating them. In germline, CDR1 is WSHSY, CDR2 SAAADI. CDR3 region: CAISFGYSYEQYF. CDR3 coding DNA: TGCGCCATCAGCTTCGGGTACTCCTACGAGCAGTACTTC.

This clonotype was counted ten times or more. CDR3 in DNA: TGTGCCAGCAGCCCAGACTACCGCTCTTACAATGAGCAGTTCTTC. Encoded protein: CASSPDYRSYNEQFF. The rearrangement uses TRBV7-3 and TRBJ2-1; weak D call: TRBD2 (5 bases). Trimming shortened V by 5 bases and J by 4 bases, and 15 bases separated the two germline ends. The germline V gene encodes CDR1 SGHTA and CDR2 FQGTGA. This CDR3 comprises 15 residues. Based on the CDR3 plus reference TRBV7-3 and TRBJ2-1, the full variable domain is GAGVSQTPSNKVTEKGKYVELRCDPISGHTALYWYRQSLGQGPEFLIYFQGTGAADDSGLPNDRFFAVRPEGSVSTLKIQRTERGDSAVYLCASSPDYRSYNEQFFGPGTRLTVL.

This clonotype was seen ten or more times. The rearrangement joins TRBV20-1 to TRBJ1-1; D is undetermined. V lost 0 bases and J lost 5, with 13 bases in between. Germline lookup yields CDR1 DFQATT and CDR2 SNEGSKA (reference sequence). The CDR3 is 14 residues long. CDR3: CSARDPGRKTEAFF. CDR3 sequence (DNA): TGCAGTGCTAGAGACCCGGGTAGAAAGACTGAAGCTTTCTTT.

In its sample, this clonotype was seen many times. The V and J genes are TRBV9 and TRBJ2-7, with D unresolved. This CDR3 has 13 amino acids. Trimming left V 3 bases short and J 5 bases short, with 12 bases between. The germline V gene encodes CDR1 SGDLS and CDR2 YYNGEE. The CDR3 reads CASSGAVKDEQYF. The CDR3 region has the DNA TGTGCCAGCAGCGGGGCGGTCAAGGACGAGCAGTACTTC.

This clonotype was found many times. The chain links TRBV20-1 to TRBJ2-5, with 12 bases aligning to TRBD2. The CDR3 sequence is 14 residues long. Unmatched junction bases numbered 9, after V lost 6 bases and J lost 7 bases. Germline V lookup: CDR1 DFQATT, CDR2 SNEGSKA (reference sequence). The CDR3 coding sequence is TGCAGTGCCCCTAGACTAGCGGGAGATGCGACCCAGTACTTC. As protein: CSAPRLAGDATQYF.

The CDR3 DNA reads as TGTGCCAGCAGAAACACCGGACAGGGCCGTCAGCCCCAGCATTTT. Translated, it gives CASRNTGQGRQPQHF. The V call is TRBV28, the J call TRBJ1-5; 8 bases match TRBD1. From germline, CDR1 is MDHEN and CDR2 SYDVKM. The CDR3 extends over 15 amino acids. Losses at the gene ends were 6 bases for V and 6 bases for J; bases not matched to a gene: 10.

This chain links TRBV11-2 with TRBJ2-2; perhaps TRBD1 as D (6 bases). The ends were cut back, 3 bases at V and 2 bases at J, with 19 bases in the middle. CDR3 length equals 18 residues. From germline, CDR1 is SGHAT and CDR2 FQNNGV. The CDR3 nucleotides read TGTGCCAGCAGCTTCCGTCCCATTCAGGGGAGTAACACCGGGGAGCTGTTTTTT. Its protein product is CASSFRPIQGSNTGELFF.

This clonotype was picked up many times. The chain employs TRBV5-1 and TRBJ1-4, with 7 bases identical to TRBD1. V lost 4 bases to trimming and J lost 4 bases; unmatched junction nucleotides: 10. Germline lookup yields CDR1 SGHRS and CDR2 YFSETQ. The CDR3 spans 16 residues. Here the CDR3 DNA reads TGCGCCAGCAGCAAGGGGGACAGCGACTTTAATGAAAAACTGTTTTTT. It translates to CASSKGDSDFNEKLFF.

This clonotype has at least ten counts. This chain connects TRBV7-2 to TRBJ2-7; a possible D gene is TRBD2 (5 bases). CDR1 is SGHTA and CDR2 is FQGNSA in the germline V gene. This CDR3 region has 12 residues. Trimming pared 5 bases from V and 9 bases from J, leaving 14 bases between. The CDR3 sequence is CASSPRGEGQYF. CDR3 DNA sequence: TGTGCCAGCAGCCCCCGAGGCGAGGGGCAGTACTTC.

This clonotype was seen at least ten times. CDR3: CASSQDTDTQYF. DNA for the CDR3: TGCGCCAGCAGTCAGGACACAGATACGCAGTATTTT. V and J are TRBV5-1 and TRBJ2-3; D gene unclear. CDR3 length: 12 amino acids. The V gene lost 5 bases and the J gene lost 2 bases, with 6 bases spanning the gap. Per the germline V gene, CDR1 is SGHRS and CDR2 is YFSETQ.

This clonotype was found a few times. V and J are TRBV7-2 and TRBJ1-1; a weak D match, TRBD1 (5 bases). This CDR3 region has 16 residues. Germline V gives CDR1 SGHTA, CDR2 FQGNSA. V was cut by 3 bases and J by 2 bases, with 16 bases left in between. CDR3 sequence reads: CASSFRSSGANTEAFF. As DNA, the CDR3 is TGTGCCAGCAGCTTTCGCTCGTCCGGGGCAAACACTGAAGCTTTCTTT.

This chain uses TRBV27 with TRBJ2-3; D is unresolved. Trimming took off 2 bases at V and 8 bases at J, with 8 bases between the two ends. The CDR3 has 12 residues. Germline loops: CDR1 MNHEY, CDR2 SMNVEV (reference sequence). CDR3 protein: CASSLRAGTQYF. CDR3 bases: TGTGCCAGCAGTTTACGTGCTGGTACGCAGTATTTT.

This clonotype was seen ten or more times. V and J are TRBV12-3 or TRBV12-4 and TRBJ2-3; D could derive from TRBD1 or TRBD2 (5 bases each). This CDR3 spans 15 amino acids. Trimming took 2 bases from V and 5 from J, leaving 14 bases between them. CDR3 region: CASSLLGGWGDTQYF. DNA for the CDR3: TGTGCCAGCAGTTTACTTGGGGGATGGGGAGATACGCAGTATTTT.

In the case of this clonotype: At one end, the junction sequence differs from germline, possibly due to a read error. This rearrangement joins TRBV20-1 to TRBJ2-1; 10 bases map to TRBD2. CDR1 is DFQATT, CDR2 SNEGSKA, per germline (reference sequence). The CDR3 loop spans 17 amino acids. For the CDR3, the DNA is TGCTGTGCTAGCCACCTGGGGGGACTAGCGATCCACAATGAGCAGTTCTTC. Translating gives CCASHLGGLAIHNEQFF.

Many counts were recorded for this clonotype. The chain uses TRBV18 and TRBJ1-1, with unresolved D. The CDR3 is made up of 16 amino acids. From germline, CDR1 is KGHSH and CDR2 LQKENI. Trimming stripped 5 bases from V and 1 base from J, with 17 bases between. The CDR3 is CASSLNGGNANTEAFF. The CDR3, as DNA: TGTGCCAGCTCATTGAATGGAGGGAATGCGAACACTGAAGCTTTCTTT.

Worth noting for this clonotype: Being one base from a much bigger clone, this may be a read error. The chain has TRBV7-9 and TRBJ2-1; a weak D match, TRBD1 (6 bases). Per the germline V gene, CDR1 is SEHNR and CDR2 is FQNEAQ (reference sequence). The CDR3 has 14 residues. The CDR3 spells CVSSLARGTSPPFF. The DNA for the CDR3 is TGTGTCAGCAGCTTAGCGAGGGGGACCTCGCCCCCGTTCTTC.

This clonotype was detected ten times or more. The V gene is TRBV20-1, the J gene TRBJ2-4; 8 positions agree with TRBD2. The germline gives CDR1 DFQATT, CDR2 SNEGSKA (reference sequence). The length of the CDR3 is 14 residues. Trimming at V came to 6 bases and at J to 5 bases, leaving 9 bases not matched to a gene. For the CDR3, the DNA is TGCAGTGCGGCTCCCACTAGCGGAGAAAACATTCAGTACTTC. Amino acids: CSAAPTSGENIQYF.

This clonotype has a count of ten or more. The chain links TRBV6-2 or TRBV6-3 to TRBJ2-7; the D gene is possibly TRBD1 (6 bases). CDR1 and CDR2 from the germline V gene are MNHEY and SVGEGT. With 0 bases removed from V and 4 bases from J, the gap between germline ends came to 16 bases. There are 16 residues in the CDR3. The CDR3: CASSYSTDRQAYEQYF. The CDR3 DNA is TGTGCCAGCAGTTACTCAACTGACAGGCAGGCTTACGAGCAGTACTTC.

Points on this clonotype: A single base separates this from a much larger clone, so it may be a read error. The genes are TRBV5-1 and TRBJ2-3; D is perhaps TRBD2 (6 bases). CDR3 length: 18 residues. Germline V gene sequence: CDR1 SGHRS, CDR2 YFSETQ. Trimming pared 3 bases from V and 2 bases from J, leaving 22 bases between. CDR3: CASSSAGGLTHSTDTQYF. CDR3 bases: TGCGCCAGCAGCTCGGCCGGAGGACTAACCCATTCCACAGATACGCAGTATTTT.

This clonotype was recorded many times. The genes are TRBV5-6 and TRBJ2-1, with D uncertain. Between the trimmed V and J ends, which lost 2 bases and 8 bases, there was a span of 11 bases. Germline-derived CDR1 and CDR2 are SGHDT and YYEEEE. The CDR3 covers 13 residues. Here the CDR3 reads CASSFEGLHEQFF. The CDR3 DNA is TGTGCCAGCAGCTTTGAAGGATTGCATGAGCAGTTCTTC.

The chain employs TRBV6-1 and TRBJ2-5; D is perhaps TRBD1 or TRBD2 (6 bases each). V lost 6 bases, J lost 5 bases, and 22 bases lay in between. Germline V gene sequence: CDR1 MNHNS, CDR2 SASEGT. The CDR3 is made up of 16 amino acids. The CDR3 reads CASRTDGLRGGETQYF. CDR3 DNA sequence: TGTGCCAGCAGAACCGATGGACTGAGAGGGGGGGAGACCCAGTACTTC.

This clonotype has ten or more counts. This chain joins TRBV12-3 or TRBV12-4 and TRBJ2-7, with 7 bases fitting TRBD1. The V gene end was trimmed by 5 bases and the J gene end by 2 bases; junction bases not matched to a gene: 15. The CDR3 loop spans 17 amino acids. The DNA of the CDR3 is TGTGCCAGCAGTACAGGACAGGCTACCAGCAGAGCCTACGAGCAGTACTTC. This sequence encodes CASSTGQATSRAYEQYF.

In this sample, this clonotype turned up many times. The chain joins TRBV5-1 to TRBJ1-2, with TRBD1 identical over 7 bases. The germline gives CDR1 SGHRS, CDR2 YFSETQ. Trimming removed 4 bases from V and 1 base from J; junction bases left unmatched: 7. The CDR3 is made up of 15 amino acids. Here the CDR3 reads CASSPGTAFNYGYTF. The CDR3 DNA reads TGCGCCAGCAGCCCCGGGACAGCCTTTAACTATGGCTACACCTTC.

Ten or more counts support this clonotype. This chain joins TRBV7-6 and TRBJ2-7; 8 bases fit TRBD1. Unmatched junction bases numbered 3, after V lost 3 bases and J lost 2 bases. Looked up from germline, CDR1 is SGHVS and CDR2 is FNYEAQ. The CDR3 covers 14 residues. CDR3 residues: CASSFGTGAYEQYF. CDR3 nucleotides: TGTGCCAGCAGCTTCGGGACAGGAGCCTACGAGCAGTACTTC.

Of note for this clonotype: With a much larger clone just one base away, this may be a read error. This is likely a read error, given that the CDR3 carries no conserved phenylalanine or tryptophan at its end. The chain uses TRBV28 and TRBJ2-7, with no clear D. Trimming pared 5 bases from V and 0 bases from J, leaving 8 bases between. The CDR3 is 13 amino acids. Germline CDR1 MDHEN, CDR2 SYDVKM. In DNA, the CDR3 is TGTGCCAGCAGTCGACACAGCTCCTACGAGCAGTACATC. It encodes CASSRHSSYEQYI.